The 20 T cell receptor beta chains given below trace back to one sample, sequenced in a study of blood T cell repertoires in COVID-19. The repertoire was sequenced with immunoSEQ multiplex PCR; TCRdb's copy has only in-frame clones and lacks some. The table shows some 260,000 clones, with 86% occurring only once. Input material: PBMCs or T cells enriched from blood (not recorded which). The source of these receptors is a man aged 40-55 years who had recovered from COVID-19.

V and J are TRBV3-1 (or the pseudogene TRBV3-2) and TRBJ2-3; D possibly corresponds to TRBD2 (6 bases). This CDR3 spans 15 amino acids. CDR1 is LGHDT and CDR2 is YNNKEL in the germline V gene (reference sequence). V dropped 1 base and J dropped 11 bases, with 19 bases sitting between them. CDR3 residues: CASSQVSPPAGRQYF. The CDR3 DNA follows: TGTGCCAGCAGCCAAGTTTCCCCCCCCGCGGGAAGGCAGTATTTT.

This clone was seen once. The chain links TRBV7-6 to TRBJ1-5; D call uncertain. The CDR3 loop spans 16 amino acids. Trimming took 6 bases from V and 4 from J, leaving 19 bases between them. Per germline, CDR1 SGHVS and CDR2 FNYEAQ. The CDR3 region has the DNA TGTGCCAGCAGAGCAGCGCCCAGTTGGATTAATCAGCCCCAGCATTTT. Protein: CASRAAPSWINQPQHF.

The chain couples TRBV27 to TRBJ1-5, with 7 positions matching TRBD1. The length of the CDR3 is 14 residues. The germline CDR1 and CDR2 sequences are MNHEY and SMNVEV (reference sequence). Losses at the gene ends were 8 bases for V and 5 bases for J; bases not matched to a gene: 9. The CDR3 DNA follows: TGTGCCAGCGCAAAAGACAGGGACCATCAGCCCCAGCATTTT. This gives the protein CASAKDRDHQPQHF.

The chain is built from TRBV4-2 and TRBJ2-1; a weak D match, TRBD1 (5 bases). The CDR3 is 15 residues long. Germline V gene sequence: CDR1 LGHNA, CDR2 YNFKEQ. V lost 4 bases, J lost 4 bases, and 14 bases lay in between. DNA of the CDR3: TGTGCCAGCAGCCGGGAAGAGGCAGGGTACAATGAGCAGTTCTTC. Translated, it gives CASSREEAGYNEQFF.

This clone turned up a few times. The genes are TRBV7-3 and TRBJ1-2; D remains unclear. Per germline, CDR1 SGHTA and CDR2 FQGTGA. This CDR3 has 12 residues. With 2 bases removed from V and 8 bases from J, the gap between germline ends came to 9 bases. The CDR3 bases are TGTGCCAGCAGCTTAGGGCAGACGGGCTACACCTTC. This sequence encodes CASSLGQTGYTF. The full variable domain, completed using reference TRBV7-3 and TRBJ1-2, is GAGVSQTPSNKVTEKGKYVELRCDPISGHTALYWYRQSLGQGPEFLIYFQGTGAADDSGLPNDRFFAVRPEGSVSTLKIQRTERGDSAVYLCASSLGQTGYTFGSGTRLTVV.

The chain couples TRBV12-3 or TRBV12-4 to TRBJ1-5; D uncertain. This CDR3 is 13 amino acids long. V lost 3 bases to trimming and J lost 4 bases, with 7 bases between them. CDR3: CASSFAGNQPQHF. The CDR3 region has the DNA TGTGCCAGCAGTTTCGCGGGAAATCAGCCCCAGCATTTT.

The CDR3 nucleotides are TGTGCCAGTACCGCGACCGGGACATATAGCAATCAGCCCCAGCATTTT. Amino acids: CASTATGTYSNQPQHF. The chain carries TRBV19 and TRBJ1-5, with D possibly being TRBD1 (6 bases). CDR3 length: 16 residues. V was cut by 7 bases and J by 0 bases, with 16 bases left in between. Germline CDR1 LNHDA, CDR2 SQIVND (reference sequence).

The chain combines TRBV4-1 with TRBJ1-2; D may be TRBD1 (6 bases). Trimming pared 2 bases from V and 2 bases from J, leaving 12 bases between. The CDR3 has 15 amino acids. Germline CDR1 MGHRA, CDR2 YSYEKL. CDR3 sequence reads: CASSQQGMGNYGYTF. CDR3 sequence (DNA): TGCGCCAGCAGCCAACAGGGGATGGGAAACTATGGCTACACCTTC.

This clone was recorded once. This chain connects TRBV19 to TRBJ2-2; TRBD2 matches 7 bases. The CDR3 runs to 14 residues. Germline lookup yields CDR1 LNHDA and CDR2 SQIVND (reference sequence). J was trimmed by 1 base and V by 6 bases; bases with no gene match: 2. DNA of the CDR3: TGTGCCAGTAGAGAGCGGGGGAACACCGGGGAGCTGTTTTTT. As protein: CASRERGNTGELFF.

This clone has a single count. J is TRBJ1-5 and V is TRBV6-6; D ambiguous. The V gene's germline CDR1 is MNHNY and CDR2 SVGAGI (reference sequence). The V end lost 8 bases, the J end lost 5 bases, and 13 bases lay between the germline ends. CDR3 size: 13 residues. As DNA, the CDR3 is TGTGCCAGCGGGAAAGAGGGTGATCAGCCCCAGCATTTT. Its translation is CASGKEGDQPQHF.

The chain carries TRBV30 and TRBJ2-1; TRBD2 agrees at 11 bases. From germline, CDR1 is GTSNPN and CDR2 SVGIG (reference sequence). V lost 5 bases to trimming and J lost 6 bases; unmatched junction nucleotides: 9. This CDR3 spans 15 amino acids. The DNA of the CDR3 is TGTGCCTGGGACGGCGGGCTAGCGGGAGGCAATGAGCAGTTCTTC. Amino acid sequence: CAWDGGLAGGNEQFF.

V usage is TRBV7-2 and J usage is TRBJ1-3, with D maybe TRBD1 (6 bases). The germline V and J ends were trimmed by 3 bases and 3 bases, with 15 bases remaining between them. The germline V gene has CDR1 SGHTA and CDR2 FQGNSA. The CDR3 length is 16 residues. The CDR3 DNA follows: TGTGCCAGCAGCTTCACAGGGTTGGATAGTGGAAACACCATATATTTT. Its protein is CASSFTGLDSGNTIYF.

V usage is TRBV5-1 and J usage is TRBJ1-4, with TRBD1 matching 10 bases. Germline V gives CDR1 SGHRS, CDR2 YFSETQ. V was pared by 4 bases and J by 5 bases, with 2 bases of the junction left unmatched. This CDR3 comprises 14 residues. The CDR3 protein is CASSPGQGNEKLFF. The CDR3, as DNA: TGCGCCAGCAGCCCGGGACAGGGGAATGAAAAACTGTTTTTT.

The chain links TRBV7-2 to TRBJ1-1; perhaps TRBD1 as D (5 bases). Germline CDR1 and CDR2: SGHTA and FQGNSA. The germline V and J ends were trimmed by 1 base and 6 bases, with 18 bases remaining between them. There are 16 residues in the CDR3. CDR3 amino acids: CASSLEAAGGGSEAFF. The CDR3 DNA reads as TGTGCCAGCAGCTTAGAGGCGGCAGGCGGGGGATCTGAAGCTTTCTTT.

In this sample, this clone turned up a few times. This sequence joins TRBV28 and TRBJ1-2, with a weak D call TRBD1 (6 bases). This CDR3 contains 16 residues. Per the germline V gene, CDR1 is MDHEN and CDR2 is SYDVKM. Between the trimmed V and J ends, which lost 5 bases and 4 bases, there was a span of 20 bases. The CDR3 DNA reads TGTGCCAGCAGTCCACCCGGGACAACTACCCCCTATGGCTACACCTTC. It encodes CASSPPGTTTPYGYTF.

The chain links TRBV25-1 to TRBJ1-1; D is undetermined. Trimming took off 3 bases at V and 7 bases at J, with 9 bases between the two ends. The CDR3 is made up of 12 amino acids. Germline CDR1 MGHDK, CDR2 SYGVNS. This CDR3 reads CASSDHTREAFF. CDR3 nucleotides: TGTGCCAGCAGTGACCACACCCGTGAAGCTTTCTTT.

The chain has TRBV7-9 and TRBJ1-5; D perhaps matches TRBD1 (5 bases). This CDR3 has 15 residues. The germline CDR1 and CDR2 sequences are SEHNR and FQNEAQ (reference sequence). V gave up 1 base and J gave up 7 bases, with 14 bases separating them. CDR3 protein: CASSLGAGRGQPQHF. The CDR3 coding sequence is TGTGCCAGCAGCTTAGGGGCGGGGCGTGGACAGCCCCAGCATTTT.

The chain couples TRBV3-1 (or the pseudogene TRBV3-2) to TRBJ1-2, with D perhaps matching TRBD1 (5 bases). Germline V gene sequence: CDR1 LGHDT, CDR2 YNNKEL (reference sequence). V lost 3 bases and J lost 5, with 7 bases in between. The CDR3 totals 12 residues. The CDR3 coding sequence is TGTGCCAGCAGCCAGGGGGGGTATGGCTACACCTTC. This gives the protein CASSQGGYGYTF.

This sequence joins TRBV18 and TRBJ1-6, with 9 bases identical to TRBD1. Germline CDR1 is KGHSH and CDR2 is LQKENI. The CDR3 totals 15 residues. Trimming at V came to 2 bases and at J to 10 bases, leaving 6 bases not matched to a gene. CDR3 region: CASSPGQGLHSPLHF. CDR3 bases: TGTGCCAGCTCACCAGGACAGGGGCTACACTCACCCCTCCACTTT.

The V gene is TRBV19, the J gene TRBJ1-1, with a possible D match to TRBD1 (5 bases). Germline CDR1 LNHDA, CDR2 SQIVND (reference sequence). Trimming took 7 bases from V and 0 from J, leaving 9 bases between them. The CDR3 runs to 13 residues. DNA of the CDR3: TGTGCCAGTAATACAGGTATGAACACTGAAGCTTTCTTT. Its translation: CASNTGMNTEAFF. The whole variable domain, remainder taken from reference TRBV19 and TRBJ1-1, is DGGITQSPKYLFRKEGQNVTLSCEQNLNHDAMYWYRQDPGQGLRLIYYSQIVNDFQKGDIAEGYSVSREKKESFPLTVTSAQKNPTAFYLCASNTGMNTEAFFGQGTRLTVV.